The rows below give T cell receptor beta chains drawn from one sample of a study of cytomegalovirus exposure and HLA in healthy donors. Some clones are missing from TCRdb's copy, which holds only in-frame ones; the method was immunoSEQ multiplex PCR. The sample holds around 92,000 clones; approximately 75% are singletons and the top ten take 13% to 15%. Sequencing was done on a sample of PBMCs. Receptors were obtained from a woman aged 65 to 85 in good health and CMV-seropositive. CDR3s include the opening cysteine and the closing phenylalanine or tryptophan. The D gene is left open where the match is weak. Size values are once, few and many counts, or a class for expanded clones, and some rows have none.

TRBD1,TRBJ1-6,TRBV28,NA,TGTGCCAGCAAACAGGGGGCAGGTAATTCACCCCTCCACTTT,CASKQGAGNSPLHF
NA,TRBJ1-4,TRBV20-1,NA,TGCAGTGCTTCCCACAGTGAAAAACTGTTTTTT,CSASHSEKLFF
TRBD1,TRBJ2-5,TRBV19,NA,TGTGCCAGTACCCCGGGACAGGGGTGGGAGACCCAGTACTTC,CASTPGQGWETQYF
NA,TRBJ1-5,TRBV5-5,few,TGTGCCAGCAGGCCAGGGGTCGGCAATCAGCCCCAGCATTTT,CASRPGVGNQPQHF
NA,TRBJ1-1,TRBV4-3,NA,TGCGCCAGCAGCCAAGATTGGGCAGATATGAACACTGAAGCTTCCTTT,CASSQDWADMNTEASF
TRBD2,TRBJ2-1,TRBV27,few,TGTGCCAGCAGAAAAATAGCGGGATCCAAGGAGCAGTTCTTC,CASRKIAGSKEQFF
TRBD1,TRBJ2-7,TRBV7-2,few,TGTGCCAGCAGCTCATGGACAGGAGCCTACGAGCAGTACTTC,CASSSWTGAYEQYF
NA,TRBJ1-1,TRBV11-2,once,TGTGCCAGCAGCTTAGAGCAGGGTTTAAGAGCTTTCTTT,CASSLEQGLRAFF
TRBD2,TRBJ2-7,TRBV6-5,NA,TGTGCCAGCAGTTTTAGGGGGACTAGCGATTCCTACGAGCAGTACTTC,CASSFRGTSDSYEQYF
NA,TRBJ2-1,TRBV25-1,NA,TGTGCCAGCAGTGTTGACTCGAGCTCCTACAATGAGCAGTTCTTC,CASSVDSSSYNEQFF
TRBD1,TRBJ2-5,TRBV29-1,once,TGCAGCGTTGCGAGGGGACAGGGGGAGACCCAGTACTTC,CSVARGQGETQYF
NA,TRBJ2-5,TRBV29-1,NA,TGCAGCGTTGATGGGGGAGGCGGGACCCAGTACTTC,CSVDGGGGTQYF
TRBD1,TRBJ2-5,TRBV19,NA,TGTGCCAGTAGTATTCCGGGACAGGGGAGGGAGACCCAGTACTTC,CASSIPGQGRETQYF
TRBD2,TRBJ2-3,TRBV4-1,once,TGCGCCAGCAGCCAAGATGGGACTAGCGGGAGTAAGGATACGCAGTATTTT,CASSQDGTSGSKDTQYF
TRBD1,TRBJ2-7,TRBV5-1,NA,TGCGCCAGCAGCTTCACAGGGGGGCACGAGCAGTACTTC,CASSFTGGHEQYF
TRBD1,TRBJ2-7,TRBV10-3,NA,TGTGCCATCAGGGGAGACAGGGTAGAAGAGTACGAGCAGTACTTC,CAIRGDRVEEYEQYF
NA,TRBJ1-4,TRBV28,few,TGTGCCAGCAGTTTACAGGGGACCCATGAAAAACTGTTTTTT,CASSLQGTHEKLFF
NA,TRBJ2-5,TRBV18,NA,TGTGCCAGCTCACCCAGGGGGGACCAAGAGACCCAGTACTTC,CASSPRGDQETQYF
TRBD2,TRBJ2-7,TRBV11-3,NA,TGTGCCAGCAGCTTAGGCGGACTAGCGGGGGACGAGCAGTACTTC,CASSLGGLAGDEQYF
NA,TRBJ2-7,TRBV11-3,once,TGTGCCAGCAGCTTAGATGGGGGGAAGGCCTACGAGCAGTACTTC,CASSLDGGKAYEQYF
TRBD2,TRBJ2-1,TRBV11-3,NA,TGTGCCAGCAGCTTGTCTAGCGGGGGTTACAATGAGCAGTTCTTC,CASSLSSGGYNEQFF
NA,TRBJ2-7,TRBV9,NA,TGTGCCAGCAGCGTAGCCGGGGGCCCGGGGGGAGAGCAGTACTTC,CASSVAGGPGGEQYF
NA,TRBJ2-1,TRBV23-1,NA,TGCGCCAGCAGTCAATCTCCCAGGGTGTACAATGAGCAGTTCTTC,CASSQSPRVYNEQFF
NA,TRBJ2-7,TRBV5-1,NA,TGCGCCAGCAATGCTGGCCTCCTTACCTACGAGCAGTACTTC,CASNAGLLTYEQYF
NA,TRBJ2-7,TRBV27,NA,TGTGCCAGCAGTCCTCTAGCACCCCTTATCTACGAGCAGTACTTC,CASSPLAPLIYEQYF
TRBD1,TRBJ1-1,TRBV11-2,NA,TGTGCCAGCAGCCACAGACAGGGATTAGTATCGACTGAAGCTTTCTTT,CASSHRQGLVSTEAFF
NA,TRBJ2-7,TRBV9,few,TGTGCCAGCAGCTTACAGGGATTGCCCTACGAGCAGTACTTC,CASSLQGLPYEQYF
TRBD1,TRBJ1-2,TRBV19,NA,TGTGCCAGTACACACTGGGACAGGGGTAACTATGGCTACACCTTC,CASTHWDRGNYGYTF
TRBD1,TRBJ1-6,TRBV19,NA,TGTGCCAGTAGTATCCTGACAGGGGAGGATTCACCCCTCCACTTT,CASSILTGEDSPLHF
NA,TRBJ1-2,TRBV29-1,NA,TGCAGCGTTGAAGGAGGAAGAAACTATGGCTACACCTTC,CSVEGGRNYGYTF
TRBD2,TRBJ2-1,TRBV5-1,NA,TGCGCCAGCAGAGACCAACGGGAGGGTTCGGGTCACAATGAGCAGTTCTTC,CASRDQREGSGHNEQFF
NA,TRBJ2-7,TRBV27,NA,TGTGCCAGCAGCCCTACCCGCGGAGCCCTGACCTACGAGCAGTACTTC,CASSPTRGALTYEQYF
TRBD1,TRBJ2-6,TRBV9,NA,TGTGCCAGCAGCCCTCGGATAGGACAGGGAGGAACTGGGGCCAACGTCCTGACTTTC,CASSPRIGQGGTGANVLTF
NA,TRBJ2-1,TRBV9,NA,TGTGCCAGCAGCGTCGACGGAGACTCACCCCATGAGCAGTTCTTC,CASSVDGDSPHEQFF
NA,TRBJ1-4,TRBV27,NA,TGTGCCAGCAGTTTTCGATCGACGGGTTTCGGTGAAAAACTGTTTTTT,CASSFRSTGFGEKLFF
TRBD1,TRBJ1-4,TRBV5-1,NA,TGCGCCAGCAGCTTGGGGCAGGGGGCTTCTAATGAAAAACTGTTTTTT,CASSLGQGASNEKLFF
NA,TRBJ1-1,TRBV13,NA,TGTGCCAGCAGCTTCTACCACGCGGGTGTTCGCACTGAAGCTTTCTTT,CASSFYHAGVRTEAFF
TRBD1,TRBJ1-4,TRBV6-5,NA,TGTGCCAGCACCGACCGAGGGGGCCCTAATGAAAAACTGTTTTTT,CASTDRGGPNEKLFF
NA,TRBJ2-1,TRBV5-1,once,TGCGCCAGCAGCAGTTTAGTCGATGAGCAGTTCTTC,CASSSLVDEQFF
TRBD1,TRBJ2-3,TRBV18,NA,TGTGCCACAGGGGGAACGAGCACAGATACGCAGTATTTT,CATGGTSTDTQYF
TRBD1,TRBJ2-7,TRBV4-2,NA,TGTGCCAGCAGCCAAGATCTCTCCCCGGGACAGGGGTACGAGCAGTACTTC,CASSQDLSPGQGYEQYF
NA,TRBJ2-3,TRBV19,NA,TGTGCCAGTGCTGGGGGCAGTCCTAGCACAGATACGCAGTATTTT,CASAGGSPSTDTQYF
NA,TRBJ2-1,TRBV7-3,NA,TGTGCCAGCAGCTTAATGCTCGGTGGAGGCCTAGGGTACAATGAGCAGTTCTTC,CASSLMLGGGLGYNEQFF
TRBD1,TRBJ1-6,TRBV27,NA,TGTGCCAGCAGTTCCTGGACAGGGGGAAATTCACCCCTCCACTTT,CASSSWTGGNSPLHF
NA,TRBJ1-4,TRBV6-6,few,TGTGCCAGCAGTTACCGTGGGGGCGGGAGTGAAAAACTGTTTTTT,CASSYRGGGSEKLFF
TRBD1,TRBJ2-7,TRBV19,NA,TGTGCCAGTAGTCGGGACAGCCTCTACGAGCAGTACTTC,CASSRDSLYEQYF
NA,TRBJ1-4,TRBV5-5,NA,TGTGCCAGCAGCTTGGATTTGAGCGCAACTAATGAAAAACTGTTTTTT,CASSLDLSATNEKLFF
TRBD1,TRBJ2-7,TRBV11-2,NA,TGTGCCAGCAGCTCATCCGACAGGGGGCCCTACGAGCAGTACTTC,CASSSSDRGPYEQYF
TRBD1,TRBJ2-7,TRBV5-1,few,TGCGCCAGCAGCTTGGTCGGGACAGGGAACTACGAGCAGTACTTC,CASSLVGTGNYEQYF
NA,TRBJ1-2,TRBV30,NA,TGTGCCTGGAGGAAGGGGGGCTACACCTTC,CAWRKGGYTF